The text below deals with one T cell receptor beta chain. Its antigen is as yet unknown. This specimen belongs to a study of T cell responses to AZD1222 COVID-19 vaccine. Study-level findings and limits: Nearly half of spike-specific TCRs reportedly target variant regions that are unmutated in the B.1.351 and B.1.1.7 variants.

The repertoire was sequenced with immunoSEQ multiplex PCR; TCRdb's copy has only in-frame clones and lacks some. The sample comprises 57,000 or so clones, 85% of which are singletons, and roughly a fifth rests with the top ten. The germline V and J ends were trimmed by 6 bases and 0 bases, with 9 bases remaining between them. Germline V gene lookup returns CDR1 LGHNA and CDR2 YSLEER. CDR3 length: 15 residues. J is TRBJ2-6 and V is TRBV4-3, with D tentatively TRBD1 (5 bases). Sample: peripheral blood, taken on day 0 of MenACWY control vaccination. This TCR was recovered from an adult in good health. The CDR3 protein is CASRRDSSGANVLTF. The CDR3 nucleotides read TGCGCCAGCAGACGAGACAGCTCTGGGGCCAACGTCCTGACTTTC.